This passage covers 12 T cell receptor beta chains from one sample sequenced in a study of early T cells in non-severe SARS-CoV-2 infection. TCRdb processed the 5' RACE reads anew with MiXCR; each CDR3 protein has one entry. The data show about 28,000 distinct CDR3 sequences, with 4.6% seen just once and around 6% held by the top ten. The specimen was whole blood, collected at baseline. These receptors all stem from an adult who was a healthcare worker with PCR-confirmed SARS-CoV-2 infection or an uninfected control (not recorded which).

There are a few counts of this clonotype. The V and J genes are TRBV12-3 or TRBV12-4 and TRBJ1-2; tentative D call: TRBD1 (5 bases). The CDR3 spans 13 residues. V was clipped by 5 bases and J by 6 bases, with 13 bases between them. The CDR3 is CASSPRRGDGYTF. In DNA form, the CDR3 reads TGTGCCAGCAGTCCAAGGAGGGGCGATGGCTACACCTTC.

In its sample, this clonotype was seen many times. The chain is built from TRBV7-2 and TRBJ1-5, with 9 bases lining up with TRBD1. After removal of 1 base from V and 6 bases from J, the junction contained 4 bases not matched to a gene. Germline lookup yields CDR1 SGHTA and CDR2 FQGNSA. There are 15 residues in the CDR3. The CDR3 coding sequence is TGTGCCAGCAGCTTAGGGGACAGGGAGACTCAGCCCCAGCATTTT. Translating gives CASSLGDRETQPQHF.

In its sample, this clonotype was seen a few times. The CDR3 region has the DNA TGTGCCAGCAGTTACGAAGGTAACGCTGAAGCTTTCTTT. Translating gives CASSYEGNAEAFF. The V call is TRBV6-2 or TRBV6-3, the J call TRBJ1-1; D call uncertain. This CDR3 is built from 13 residues. Germline loops: CDR1 MNHEY, CDR2 SVGEGT. V lost 2 bases and J lost 6, with 10 bases in between.

In its sample, this clonotype was seen many times. V usage is TRBV10-3 and J usage is TRBJ1-5, with D perhaps matching TRBD1 (6 bases). This CDR3 spans 16 amino acids. The germline gives CDR1 ENHRY, CDR2 SYGVKD. Trimming left V 3 bases short and J 4 bases short, with 16 bases between. The CDR3 reads CAISDSSVGGNQPQHF. CDR3 coding DNA: TGTGCCATCAGTGACTCAAGCGTAGGGGGGAATCAGCCCCAGCATTTT.

J is TRBJ1-1 and V is TRBV11-2; no clear D gene. CDR1 is SGHAT, CDR2 FQNNGV, per germline. This CDR3 is built from 14 residues. The V end was cut by 2 bases, the J end by 8 bases, with 15 bases between. CDR3 sequence (DNA): TGTGCCAGCAGCTTACTAAGGCGACCTTTAGAAGCTTTCTTT. This sequence encodes CASSLLRRPLEAFF.

At least ten counts were recorded for this clonotype. The chain is built from TRBV9 and TRBJ2-3; 7 bases are shared with TRBD2. Trimming cost V 4 bases and J 2 bases; bases outside gene matches: 4. From germline, CDR1 is SGDLS and CDR2 YYNGEE. This CDR3 contains 14 residues. Here the CDR3 DNA reads TGTGCCAGCAGCTGGGGACTAACCACAGATACGCAGTATTTT. Translated: CASSWGLTTDTQYF.

This clonotype was detected ten times or more. This CDR3 is missing its conserved last phenylalanine or tryptophan, likely due to a read error. The DNA is omitted, as the CDR3 cannot be located on it reliably, and the CDR3 follows TCRdb's listing. This chain links TRBV29-1 with TRBJ2-1; the table's D call TRBD2 went unverified against the DNA. The CDR3 has 11 residues if both end residues are counted. Germline V gene data show CDR1 as SQVTM and CDR2 as ANQGSEA. This CDR3 is CSVAGLAGVEV.

Remarks on this clonotype: This may come from a read error, since a much larger clone is one base off. This chain connects TRBV7-9 to TRBJ1-3, with TRBD1 matching over 7 bases. Germline values: CDR1 SEHNR, CDR2 FQNEAQ (reference sequence). The CDR3 totals 14 residues. CDR3 sequence: CVSSLEGGRNTIYF. For the CDR3, the DNA is TGTGTCAGCAGCTTAGAAGGGGGCAGGAACACCATATATTTT.

The sample holds many counts of this clonotype. The chain carries TRBV6-6 and TRBJ2-1; perhaps TRBD2 as D (6 bases). The CDR3 sequence is 14 residues long. Germline CDR1 reads MNHNY; CDR2 reads SVGAGI (reference sequence). Trimming took off 10 bases at V and 2 bases at J, with 15 bases between the two ends. For the CDR3, the DNA is TGTGCCACGAATAGGGAGGTTACCTACAATGAGCAGTTCTTC. Residues: CATNREVTYNEQFF.

This clonotype was counted ten times or more. The rearrangement uses TRBV21-1 and TRBJ1-1; the DNA was not compared with TRBD1, the D call given in the table. TRBV21-1 is marked as a pseudogene. There are 17 residues in the CDR3. CDR3 amino acids: CASSKRQGSRPNTEAFF. The CDR3 DNA follows: TGTGCCAGCAGCAAACGACAGGGCTCAAGACCGAACACTGAAGCTTTCTTT.

In this sample, this clonotype turned up many times. V usage is TRBV7-2 and J usage is TRBJ2-3; TRBD2 matches at 9 bases. The V gene's germline CDR1 is SGHTA and CDR2 FQGNSA. The ends lost 4 bases at V and 8 bases at J; junction bases unmatched: 7. The CDR3 covers 14 residues. The CDR3 is CASSSSGASSTQYF. Here the CDR3 DNA reads TGTGCCAGCAGCTCTAGCGGGGCCTCGAGTACGCAGTATTTT. Looking up the rest from reference TRBV7-2 and TRBJ2-3 gives the full variable domain: GAGVSQSPSNKVTEKGKDVELRCDPISGHTALYWYRQSLGQGLEFLIYFQGNSAPDKSGLPSDRFSAERTGGSVSTLTIQRTQQEDSAVYLCASSSSGASSTQYFGPGTRLTVL.

This clonotype was recorded many times. CDR3 sequence reads: CASSPLVASNTGELFF. In DNA, the CDR3 is TGTGCCAGCTCACCACTAGTAGCGTCGAACACCGGGGAGCTGTTTTTT. The chain combines TRBV18 with TRBJ2-2; D possibly corresponds to TRBD2 (5 bases). The CDR3 has 16 amino acids. Trimming removed 1 base from V and 0 bases from J, with 9 bases in between. CDR1 KGHSH and CDR2 LQKENI come from the germline V gene.